The rows below give T cell receptor beta chains drawn from one sample of a study of cytomegalovirus exposure and HLA in healthy donors. The method was immunoSEQ multiplex PCR; TCRdb's version includes in-frame clones alone and lacks a portion of them. Here the sample spans fewer than 200,000 clones, roughly four fifths being singletons. Sequenced input: PBMCs. The source is a woman aged 45-59 years in good health and CMV-seropositive. CDR3s include the opening cysteine and the closing phenylalanine or tryptophan. The D gene is left open where the match is weak. A clone size is listed for some rows: how often the clone was seen (once, few, many), or a class if it is expanded.

clone_size | j_call | d_call | v_call | cdr3_nt | cdr3_aa
NA | TRBJ1-1 | NA | TRBV7-9 | TGTGCCAGCAGCTTGGGGGGGCTGGTCACTGAAGCTTTCTTT | CASSLGGLVTEAFF
NA | TRBJ1-2 | TRBD1 | TRBV2 | TGTGCCAGCAGTGCCCGGCCCGTGACAGGGGGCTCTGGCTACACCTTC | CASSARPVTGGSGYTF
NA | TRBJ1-4 | NA | TRBV30 | TGTGCCTGGAGTGCCATCCCCGGGGTAGCGGGGGGAAGAATGTTTTTT | CAWSAIPGVAGGRMFF
NA | TRBJ1-4 | TRBD1 | TRBV15 | TGTGCCACCAGCAGCGGACAGGGGAATGAAAAACTGTTTTTT | CATSSGQGNEKLFF
NA | TRBJ1-5 | TRBD1 | TRBV19 | TGTGCCAGTAGCCCGACAGGGACCATTAGCAATCAGCCCCAGCATTTT | CASSPTGTISNQPQHF
NA | TRBJ1-1 | TRBD1 | TRBV7-8 | TGTGCCAGCAGCGTACAGGGGGGGAACACTGAAGCTTTCTTT | CASSVQGGNTEAFF
NA | TRBJ2-5 | TRBD2 | TRBV2 | TGTGCCAGCAGGGATCTAGCGGGGGGGCAAGAGACCCAGTACTTC | CASRDLAGGQETQYF
few | TRBJ1-1 | TRBD1 | TRBV2 | TGTGCCAGCAGTGGTGGACAGGGGCGTGAAGCTTTCTTT | CASSGGQGREAFF
NA | TRBJ2-3 | TRBD2 | TRBV9 | TGTGCCAGCAGCGTCGGAGCGGGGGGCCAAGTAGGCACGCAGTATTTT | CASSVGAGGQVGTQYF
NA | TRBJ2-5 | TRBD2 | TRBV7-3 | TGTGCCAGCAGTCGGGGGGGGGCCCAAGAGACCCAGTACTTC | CASSRGGAQETQYF
few | TRBJ2-3 | TRBD2 | TRBV7-2 | TGTGCCAGCAGCCCTAGACTAGCGGGGGCCAACACAGATACGCAGTATTTT | CASSPRLAGANTDTQYF
few | TRBJ1-6 | TRBD1 | TRBV13 | TGTGCCAGCAGCCCATGGACAGGGGACTATCCACCCCTCCACTTT | CASSPWTGDYPPLHF
few | TRBJ1-2 | NA | TRBV6-5 | TGTGCCAGCAGCGTTTTCGGGAACTATGGCTACACCTTC | CASSVFGNYGYTF
NA | TRBJ1-1 | NA | TRBV18 | TGTGCCAGCCAAGACAAGGATAACACTGAAGCTTTCTTT | CASQDKDNTEAFF
NA | TRBJ2-3 | TRBD2 | TRBV5-1 | TGCGCCAGCAGCTTGGGGGTAGCGGGGGCCACAGATACGCAGTATTTT | CASSLGVAGATDTQYF
NA | TRBJ2-7 | TRBD1 | TRBV5-6 | TGTGCCAGCAGCTACCGACAGGGGTTAGGCGAGCAGTACTTC | CASSYRQGLGEQYF
NA | TRBJ1-1 | NA | TRBV6-5 | TGTGCCAGCAGTTCCCATAGTCTGAACACTGAAGCTTTCTTT | CASSSHSLNTEAFF
NA | TRBJ2-1 | NA | TRBV12-5 | TGTGCTAGTGCCAGGAGGGGGGGCAATGAGCAGTTCTTC | CASARRGGNEQFF
NA | TRBJ1-2 | TRBD1 | TRBV5-1 | TGCGCCAGCAGCTCGCAGGGGGATCACTATGGCTACACCTTC | CASSSQGDHYGYTF
NA | TRBJ1-5 | NA | TRBV5-1 | TGCGCCAGCAGTTTAGACAGTCATCAGCCCCAGCATTTT | CASSLDSHQPQHF
NA | TRBJ1-3 | NA | TRBV14 | TGTGCCAGCAGCCAAGCTCGTCACACCATATATTTT | CASSQARHTIYF
NA | TRBJ2-1 | TRBD1 | TRBV7-8 | TGTGCCAGCAGCGTGACGGGACAGGCCTACAATGAGCAGTTCTTC | CASSVTGQAYNEQFF
NA | TRBJ2-2 | NA | TRBV5-4 | TGTGCCAGCAGCCGCCCCCCGGGGAACACCGGGGAGCTGTTTTTT | CASSRPPGNTGELFF
NA | TRBJ2-7 | TRBD2 | TRBV6-4 | TGTGCCAGCAGTGAACTAGCGGGGTGTGAGCAGTACTTC | CASSELAGCEQYF
once | TRBJ1-1 | NA | TRBV13 | TGTGCCAGCAGCCCATACAGGGCTACTGAAGCTTTCTTT | CASSPYRATEAFF
NA | TRBJ1-1 | NA | TRBV7-9 | TGTGCCAGCAGTTTTACAGGGAACACTGAAGCTTTCTTT | CASSFTGNTEAFF
NA | TRBJ2-1 | TRBD1 | TRBV9 | TGTGCCAGCAGCGAAACAGGGGGTGGGTACAATGAGCAGTTCTTC | CASSETGGGYNEQFF
once | TRBJ2-7 | NA | TRBV29-1 | TGCAGCGTTGGTACAGGGACCACCTACGAGCAGTACTTC | CSVGTGTTYEQYF
few | TRBJ2-1 | TRBD2 | TRBV2 | TGTGCCAGCAGTGGCTTCGGGGGGGCATCCTACAATGAGCAGTTCTTC | CASSGFGGASYNEQFF
few | TRBJ2-3 | NA | TRBV18 | TGTGCCAGCTCAGGGAGGTTCACAGATACGCAGTATTTT | CASSGRFTDTQYF
NA | TRBJ1-1 | NA | TRBV6-5 | TGTGCCAGCAGGAAACAGGGGAACACTGAAGCTTTCTTT | CASRKQGNTEAFF
NA | TRBJ2-1 | TRBD2 | TRBV30 | TGTGCCCTAGCGGGGGGACTCGAGGGTGAGCAGTTCTTC | CALAGGLEGEQFF
NA | TRBJ2-3 | TRBD2 | TRBV9 | TGTGCCAGCAGCATCTCACCTGGGGGGGACACAGATACGCAGTATTTT | CASSISPGGDTDTQYF
NA | TRBJ1-5 | TRBD1 | TRBV4-2 | TGTGCCAGCAGCCAATACAACAGACAGGGAGGTCAGCCCCAGCATTTT | CASSQYNRQGGQPQHF
NA | TRBJ1-1 | TRBD1 | TRBV19 | TGTGCCAGTACCCGACAGGGTGGGTTCACTGAAGCTTTCTTT | CASTRQGGFTEAFF
NA | TRBJ1-1 | NA | TRBV18 | TGTGCCAGCTCACCCCGGGAGGCTAACACTGAAGCTTTCTTT | CASSPREANTEAFF
NA | TRBJ2-7 | TRBD2 | TRBV11-1 | TGTGCCAGCAGCTTAAACCTAGCGGGGGGACCTTACGAGCAGTACTTC | CASSLNLAGGPYEQYF